The sequence of this TCR beta chain was determined in a study of cytomegalovirus exposure and HLA in healthy donors. Findings of the study overall: Among the CMV-associated chains, a few were confirmed in vitro as specific for CMV antigens.

TCRdb's table, derived via immunoSEQ multiplex PCR, lists solely in-frame clones and lacks some. There are approximately 140,000 clones in the sample; around four fifths occur only once, and approximately 1.4% lies in the top ten. The CDR3 covers 15 residues. V dropped 4 bases and J dropped 4; count of bases not matched to a gene: 11. CDR1 SQVTM and CDR2 ANQGSEA come from the germline V gene. Separate from the roughly 700-subject first cohort was the approximately 120-subject validation cohort, to which the donors belonged. This clone was picked up one time. Its antigen is not known. The V gene is TRBV29-1, the J gene TRBJ2-5; TRBD1 matches at 8 bases. Sequenced sample: PBMCs. The sequence came from a woman in her thirties in good health and CMV-seronegative. The DNA for the CDR3 is TGCAGCGTTGCCGGGACAGGCCTTTTCGGAGAGACCCAGTACTTC. The encoded protein is CSVAGTGLFGETQYF.